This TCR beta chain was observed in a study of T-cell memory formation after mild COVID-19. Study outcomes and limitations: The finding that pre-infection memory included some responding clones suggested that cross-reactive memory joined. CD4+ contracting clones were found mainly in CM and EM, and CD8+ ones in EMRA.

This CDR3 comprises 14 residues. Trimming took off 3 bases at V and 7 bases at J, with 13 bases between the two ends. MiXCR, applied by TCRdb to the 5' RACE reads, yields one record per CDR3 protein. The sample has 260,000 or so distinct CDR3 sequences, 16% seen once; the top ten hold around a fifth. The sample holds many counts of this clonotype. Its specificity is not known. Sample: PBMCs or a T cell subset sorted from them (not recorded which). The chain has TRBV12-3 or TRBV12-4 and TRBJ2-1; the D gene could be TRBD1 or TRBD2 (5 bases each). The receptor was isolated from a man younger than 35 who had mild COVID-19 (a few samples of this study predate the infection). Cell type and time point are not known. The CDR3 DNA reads TGTGCCAGCAGTTTCGGGACGGGCGGGAATGAGCAGTTCTTC. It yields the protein CASSFGTGGNEQFF.